The 5 T cell receptor beta chains below all came from one sample that was sequenced in a study of cytomegalovirus exposure and HLA in healthy donors. The PCR was carried out with 60 Vbeta primers and 13 Jbeta primers. Sequenced by immunoSEQ multiplex PCR; TCRdb stores in-frame clones only, minus some. Among about 77,000 clones listed, roughly 80% were seen once. The material sequenced was PBMCs. Every receptor here comes from a man aged 35 to 55 in good health and CMV-seronegative.

The rearrangement joins TRBV30 to TRBJ1-1, with TRBD1 matching over 8 bases. Unmatched junction bases numbered 10, after V lost 4 bases and J lost 0 bases. Germline V lookup: CDR1 GTSNPN, CDR2 SVGIG (reference sequence). The CDR3 totals 16 residues. For the CDR3, the DNA is TGTGCCTGGACGAGGACAGGGAAGGCCATGAACACTGAAGCTTTCTTT. Translating it yields CAWTRTGKAMNTEAFF.

The chain carries TRBV19 and TRBJ2-7, with 7 bases lining up with TRBD2. The germline V gene has CDR1 LNHDA and CDR2 SQIVND (reference sequence). This CDR3 has 14 residues. The V gene end was trimmed by 4 bases and the J gene end by 2 bases; junction bases not matched to a gene: 5. CDR3 in DNA: TGTGCCAGTAGTAGGGGAGGGGACGCCTACGAGCAGTACTTC. Encoded protein: CASSRGGDAYEQYF.

The chain has TRBV10-3 and TRBJ2-4; no definite D call. This CDR3 has 14 amino acids. Trimming took off 0 bases at V and 6 bases at J, with 9 bases between the two ends. Germline V gene data show CDR1 as ENHRY and CDR2 as SYGVKD. CDR3 protein: CAISESGDLNIQYF. As DNA, the CDR3 is TGTGCCATCAGTGAGTCCGGAGATCTAAACATTCAGTACTTC.

The chain has TRBV28 and TRBJ2-2, with a possible D match to TRBD1 (6 bases). This CDR3 is 17 amino acids long. Per the germline V gene, CDR1 is MDHEN and CDR2 is SYDVKM. Trimming took off 6 bases at V and 5 bases at J, with 22 bases between the two ends. The CDR3 reads CASSPRQATGTTGELFF. The CDR3 DNA reads TGTGCCAGCAGCCCCAGACAGGCCACAGGGACGACCGGGGAGCTGTTTTTT.

This sequence joins TRBV7-9 and TRBJ2-7; 10 nucleotides match TRBD1. The CDR3 runs 13 residues. Germline CDR1 and CDR2: SEHNR and FQNEAQ (reference sequence). With 5 bases clipped from V and 9 bases from J, the junction kept 7 bases outside the gene matches. As DNA, the CDR3 is TGTGCCAGCAGCGACGGGACAGGGGTCGGGCAGTACTTC. Residues: CASSDGTGVGQYF.